This T cell receptor (beta chain) was identified in a study of cytomegalovirus exposure and HLA in healthy donors. The CDR3 runs to 13 residues. Germline V lookup: CDR1 SEHNR, CDR2 FQNEAQ (reference sequence). This clone was picked up one time. Its target is not known. At one end, the junction sequence differs from germline, possibly due to a read error. The primer mix had 60 Vbeta and 13 Jbeta primers. Libraries were prepared by immunoSEQ multiplex PCR; TCRdb keeps only in-frame clonotypes and omits some of them. The table records more than 90,000 clones, around four fifths of them present only once. Study-level results: Earlier analysis yielded a pattern in which most TCR beta V segments were productive about 87% or about 30% of the time. Reports indicate that TCR beta sequences accurately predicted the HLA-A and HLA-B alleles of most subjects. An observed cluster of highly shared sequence variants was recorded as a likely sequencing artifact.

Sequencing used PBMCs. The sequence came from a man in his forties in good health and CMV-seronegative. The V gene is TRBV7-9, the J gene TRBJ1-1; maybe TRBD1 (5 bases). DNA for the CDR3: TGTTCCAGCAGCTTGAGGGGAGGGACTGAAGCTTTCTTT. The encoded protein is CSSSLRGGTEAFF.